The 9 T cell receptor beta chains below come from one sample, sequenced in a study of regulatory T cells in long-lasting Graves disease. Building of the TCR beta libraries involved iRepertoire HTBI primers and Arm-PCR of CDR3 regions. TCRdb redid the calling of the multiplex PCR reads with MiXCR, one entry per CDR3 protein. Here the sample spans 400,000 to 500,000 distinct CDR3 sequences, about a sixth being singletons. Indicated time point: newly diagnosed GD, antithyroid drugs for less than 3 months. PBMCs provided the RNA from which the TCR library was made. These data were also reused for a study on T cells in Graves' hyperthyroidism and ophthalmopathy.

This sample comprised peripheral blood mononuclear cells (PBMCs), obtained at new diagnosis, from a patient treated with antithyroid drugs. The receptors were sampled from a woman aged 18-29 years with Graves disease.

Regarding this clonotype: This could be a read error, since a much larger clone is one nucleotide away. The CDR3 DNA is TGTGCCAGCAGCTTAGCAGGACAGCTATACTACGAGCAGTTCTTC. It translates to CASSLAGQLYYEQFF. The rearrangement joins TRBV7-2 to TRBJ2-1; TRBD1 might be the D (6 bases). V shed 0 bases and J shed 10 bases, with 16 bases lying between them. The CDR3 is 15 residues long. The germline gives CDR1 SGHTA, CDR2 FQGNSA.

Many counts were recorded for this clonotype. This chain joins TRBV18 and TRBJ1-1, with D uncertain. Trimming shortened V by 1 base and J by 1 base, and 10 bases separated the two germline ends. The CDR3 is made up of 15 amino acids. Germline V CDR1 and CDR2: KGHSH, LQKENI. CDR3 nucleotide sequence: TGTGCCAGCTCACCACTGTTACCCTCGAACACTGAAGCTTTCTTT. Its protein product is CASSPLLPSNTEAFF. Full variable domain (rest looked up from reference TRBV18 and TRBJ1-1): NAGVMQNPRHLVRRRGQEARLRCSPMKGHSHVYWYRQLPEEGLKFMVYLQKENIIDESGMPKERFSAEFPKEGPSILRIQQVVRGDSAAYFCASSPLLPSNTEAFFGQGTRLTVV.

CDR3 nucleotides: TGCGCCAGCACCACTGGGGCGGGATACAATGAGCAGTTCTTC. Translated, it gives CASTTGAGYNEQFF. The gene calls are TRBV5-1 and TRBJ2-1; perhaps TRBD2 as D (6 bases). The germline V gene encodes CDR1 SGHRS and CDR2 YFSETQ. The CDR3 runs to 14 residues. With 6 bases removed from V and 4 bases from J, the gap between germline ends came to 14 bases. The full variable domain, completed using reference TRBV5-1 and TRBJ2-1, is KAGVTQTPRYLIKTRGQQVTLSCSPISGHRSVSWYQQTPGQGLQFLFEYFSETQRNKGNFPGRFSGRQFSNSRSEMNVSTLELGDSALYLCASTTGAGYNEQFFGPGTRLTVL.

This clonotype was seen repeatedly, ten times or more. This sequence joins TRBV7-6 and TRBJ2-1; TRBD2 agrees at 8 bases. CDR1 is SGHVS and CDR2 is FNYEAQ in the germline V gene. The V segment lost 2 bases and the J segment 6 bases; nucleotides outside the gene matches: 6. The CDR3 is 15 residues long. The CDR3: CASSLFGGRSNEQFF. In DNA, the CDR3 is TGTGCCAGCAGCTTATTTGGCGGGAGGAGCAATGAGCAGTTCTTC.

This clonotype came up a few times. The genes are TRBV4-2 and TRBJ1-1; D is ambiguous. With 1 base removed from V and 1 base from J, the gap between germline ends came to 16 bases. Germline V CDR1 and CDR2: LGHNA, YNFKEQ. This CDR3 is 17 amino acids long. As DNA, the CDR3 is TGTGCCAGCAGCCAAGTCACAGTCGAGGCATCGAACACTGAAGCTTTCTTT. Translation: CASSQVTVEASNTEAFF.

The chain joins TRBV9 to TRBJ2-3, with TRBD2 matching 11 bases. V lost 0 bases, J lost 8 bases, and 17 bases stayed unmatched. CDR3 length: 19 amino acids. CDR1 is SGDLS and CDR2 is YYNGEE in the germline V gene. CDR3: CASSVGESLAGGPFTTQYF. DNA of the CDR3: TGTGCCAGCAGCGTAGGAGAGTCCTTAGCGGGAGGGCCGTTTACTACGCAGTATTTT.

This clonotype was counted ten times or more. The J gene is TRBJ2-6, the V gene TRBV20-1, with D uncertain. This CDR3 is 13 amino acids long. Germline values: CDR1 DFQATT, CDR2 SNEGSKA (reference sequence). Trimming shortened V by 0 bases and J by 9 bases, and 9 bases separated the two germline ends. The CDR3 DNA sequence: TGCAGTGCTAGAGATGGGCCCTTCAACGTCCTGACTTTC. Amino acids: CSARDGPFNVLTF.

Worth noting for this clonotype: A read error may explain this, as a much larger clone is one base away. The CDR3 here is CASNGSAGINEQYF. The CDR3 DNA reads TGTGCCAGCAATGGGTCGGCAGGAATCAACGAGCAGTACTTC. J is TRBJ2-7 and V is TRBV2; D remains ambiguous. The CDR3 sequence is 14 residues long. From germline, CDR1 is SNHLY and CDR2 FYNNEI. V was shortened by 7 bases and J by 5 bases, with 18 bases between the two germline ends.

This clonotype was seen at least ten times. The chain uses TRBV28 and TRBJ2-5; 12 positions match TRBD1. Germline V gene lookup returns CDR1 MDHEN and CDR2 SYDVKM. The ends lost 8 bases at V and 4 bases at J; junction bases unmatched: 2. The CDR3 totals 13 residues. CDR3 residues: CASRDRGRETQYF. The CDR3 region has the DNA TGTGCCAGCCGGGACAGGGGGCGAGAGACCCAGTACTTC.